The 28 T cell receptor beta chains given below trace back to one sample, sequenced in a study of cytomegalovirus exposure and HLA in healthy donors. In the PCR, 60 Vbeta and 13 Jbeta primers were used. The repertoire was sequenced with immunoSEQ multiplex PCR; TCRdb's copy has only in-frame clones and lacks some. There are around 130,000 clones in the sample; around 82% occur only once, and 1.2% lies in the top ten. The sequenced sample was PBMCs. The receptor source for this set is a man over 45 in good health and CMV-seronegative.

This chain links TRBV27 with TRBJ2-7, with 13 bases identical to TRBD2. The CDR3 length is 16 residues. From germline, CDR1 is MNHEY and CDR2 SMNVEV (reference sequence). V was pared by 5 bases and J by 4 bases, with 8 bases of the junction left unmatched. The CDR3 nucleotides read TGTGCCAGCAGTCGCTCGGGACTAGCGGGAAATTACGAGCAGTACTTC. Translating gives CASSRSGLAGNYEQYF.

As regards this clone: The junction departs from the called germline gene at one end, perhaps through a read error. V is TRBV27 and J is TRBJ1-6, with 7 bases that match TRBD1. This CDR3 has 16 residues. Germline assignment: CDR1 MNHEY and CDR2 SMNVEV (reference sequence). The CDR3 nucleotides are TGTTCCAGAAACAGGGGCTTGGGCTCCTATAATTCACCCCTCCACTTT. Its protein product is CSRNRGLGSYNSPLHF.

The sample holds a few counts of this clone. The gene calls are TRBV5-1 and TRBJ2-2; the D gene is possibly TRBD1 (6 bases). The germline V gene encodes CDR1 SGHRS and CDR2 YFSETQ. The length of the CDR3 is 15 residues. V dropped 0 bases and J dropped 6 bases, with 12 bases sitting between them. The CDR3 sequence is CASSLGTEAAGELFF. The CDR3 DNA follows: TGCGCCAGCAGCTTGGGGACAGAGGCGGCCGGGGAGCTGTTTTTT.

The chain combines TRBV2 with TRBJ2-1; 7 nucleotides line up with TRBD2. Per germline, CDR1 SNHLY and CDR2 FYNNEI. Trimming removed 2 bases from V and 9 bases from J; junction bases left unmatched: 13. This CDR3 has 16 residues. The CDR3 DNA reads TGTGCCAGCAGTGAACTAAAGCTAGGACTAGGCGGTGAGCAGTTCTTC. This encodes CASSELKLGLGGEQFF.

The V call is TRBV6-5, the J call TRBJ1-1; D gene ambiguous. Germline CDR1 is MNHEY and CDR2 is SVGAGI. The CDR3 has 11 residues. Trimming left V 7 bases short and J 7 bases short, with 10 bases between. Here the CDR3 DNA reads TGTGCCAGCACTACGGGAGGTGAAGCTTTCTTT. The encoded protein is CASTTGGEAFF.

V is TRBV13 and J is TRBJ1-1; D unresolved. Between the trimmed V and J ends, which lost 5 bases and 1 base, there was a span of 8 bases. Germline CDR1 PRHDT, CDR2 FYEKMQ (reference sequence). This CDR3 is 13 amino acids long. The CDR3 DNA reads as TGTGCCAGCAGCCTCCGAGGGAACACTGAAGCTTTCTTT. It translates to CASSLRGNTEAFF.

This chain connects TRBV7-9 to TRBJ1-2, with D perhaps TRBD1 (5 bases). The CDR3 spans 14 residues. Germline V gene sequence: CDR1 SEHNR, CDR2 FQNEAQ (reference sequence). Between the trimmed V and J ends, which lost 1 base and 6 bases, there was a span of 12 bases. This CDR3 is CASSLGGTGDGYTF. In nucleotides, the CDR3 is TGTGCCAGCAGCTTAGGGGGTACAGGCGATGGCTACACCTTC.

The chain is built from TRBV19 and TRBJ2-2; TRBD2 matches 8 bases. Germline trimming cut 6 bases from V and 2 bases from J; bases unmatched to any gene: 5. In germline, CDR1 is LNHDA, CDR2 SQIVND (reference sequence). This CDR3 is built from 15 residues. In DNA, the CDR3 is TGTGCCAGTAGGTCTAGCGGGTATAACACCGGGGAGCTGTTTTTT. It yields the protein CASRSSGYNTGELFF.

The chain couples TRBV21-1 to TRBJ2-7; the table's D call, TRBD1, was not checked against the DNA. TRBV21-1 is marked as a pseudogene. The CDR3 spans 16 residues. Here the CDR3 DNA reads TGTGCCAGCAGCAAACATAGGACAGGGGAGGGGTGGGAGCAGTACTTC. It translates to CASSKHRTGEGWEQYF.

This clone was seen only a few times. This chain links TRBV28 with TRBJ2-3; D gene uncertain. Trimming pared 4 bases from V and 2 bases from J, leaving 10 bases between. CDR1 is MDHEN, CDR2 SYDVKM, per germline. The CDR3 loop spans 14 amino acids. The CDR3 nucleotides read TGTGCCAGCAGTTCCTTAGCTCCCACAGATACGCAGTATTTT. Protein: CASSSLAPTDTQYF. The full variable domain, its missing parts supplied by reference TRBV28 and TRBJ2-3, is DVKVTQSSRYLVKRTGEKVFLECVQDMDHENMFWYRQDPGLGLRLIYFSYDVKMKEKGDIPEGYSVSREKKERFSLILESASTNQTSMYLCASSSLAPTDTQYFGPGTRLTVL.

This clone showed up just a few times. The chain employs TRBV29-1 and TRBJ1-2; D is possibly TRBD1 (5 bases). This CDR3 is built from 12 residues. CDR1 SQVTM and CDR2 ANQGSEA come from the germline V gene. Trimming took 6 bases from V and 8 from J, leaving 16 bases between them. CDR3 sequence reads: CSVGWGDQGYTF. As DNA, the CDR3 is TGCAGCGTCGGTTGGGGGGATCAAGGCTACACCTTC.

The chain employs TRBV28 and TRBJ2-5, with 13 bases fitting TRBD2. This CDR3 contains 16 residues. From germline, CDR1 is MDHEN and CDR2 SYDVKM. Trimming at V came to 6 bases and at J to 5 bases, leaving 9 bases not matched to a gene. CDR3 coding DNA: TGTGCCAGCAGGTGGACTAGCGGGAGATTCCTTGAGACCCAGTACTTC. The encoded protein is CASRWTSGRFLETQYF.

Written as DNA, the CDR3 is TGTGCCAGCAGCTTGGTTGGGACTAGCGGATGGGGCACAGATACGCAGTATTTT. The encoded protein is CASSLVGTSGWGTDTQYF. The chain couples TRBV5-8 to TRBJ2-3, with 11 nucleotides matching TRBD2. Germline assignment: CDR1 SGHTS and CDR2 YDEGEE. V trimming: 0 bases; J trimming: 1 base; junction bases outside the gene matches: 7. This CDR3 contains 18 residues. Variable domain in full (rest from reference TRBV5-8 and TRBJ2-3): EAGVTQSPTHLIKTRGQQATLRCSPISGHTSVYWYQQALGLGLQFLLWYDEGEERNRGNFPPRFSGRQFPNYSSELNVNALELEDSALYLCASSLVGTSGWGTDTQYFGPGTRLTVL.

The V gene is TRBV10-3, the J gene TRBJ1-5, with TRBD1 identical over 8 bases. The CDR3 consists of 14 residues. V gave up 4 bases and J gave up 6 bases; unmatched junction bases: 5. Germline V gene lookup returns CDR1 ENHRY and CDR2 SYGVKD. The CDR3 DNA sequence: TGTGCCATCAGTGGGGGACAGGAGGGTCAGCCCCAGCATTTT. Its protein is CAISGGQEGQPQHF.

A single count supports this clone. The chain employs TRBV25-1 and TRBJ2-6, with a tentative D call TRBD1 (5 bases). V lost 5 bases, J lost 0 bases, and 5 bases lay in between. CDR1 MGHDK and CDR2 SYGVNS come from the germline V gene. The CDR3 sequence is 14 residues long. DNA for the CDR3: TGTGCCAGCAGTCAGGGCTCTGGGGCCAACGTCCTGACTTTC. It is translated as CASSQGSGANVLTF.

The CDR3 region has the DNA TGTGCCAGCAGTGCAGCGGGGGGCACTGAAGCTTTCTTT. This sequence encodes CASSAAGGTEAFF. The chain links TRBV2 to TRBJ1-1; tentative D call: TRBD1 (5 bases). Germline CDR1 and CDR2: SNHLY and FYNNEI. This CDR3 contains 13 residues. Trimming removed 4 bases from V and 4 bases from J, with 10 bases in between.

Written as DNA, the CDR3 is TGTGCCAGCAGAACCACAGCGAACACTGAAGCTTTCTTT. This sequence encodes CASRTTANTEAFF. The V gene is TRBV6-1, the J gene TRBJ1-1; D call uncertain. CDR1 and CDR2 (germline): MNHNS, SASEGT. The CDR3 extends over 13 amino acids. V was pared by 6 bases and J by 1 base, with 9 bases between.

The chain recombines TRBV5-8 with TRBJ2-2; 7 positions agree with TRBD2. The CDR3 is 17 residues long. Trimming removed 0 bases from V and 2 bases from J; junction bases left unmatched: 7. Looked up from germline, CDR1 is SGHTS and CDR2 is YDEGEE. CDR3: CASSLDPGRRNTGELFF. The CDR3 DNA reads as TGTGCCAGCAGCTTGGATCCCGGGAGGAGAAACACCGGGGAGCTGTTTTTT.

The chain is built from TRBV28 and TRBJ1-3; D gene uncertain. V was pared by 6 bases and J by 2 bases, with 11 bases between. CDR3 size: 14 residues. Germline CDR1 MDHEN, CDR2 SYDVKM. The CDR3 sequence is CASRPGVPGNTIYF. CDR3 sequence (DNA): TGTGCCAGCAGGCCCGGGGTCCCTGGAAACACCATATATTTT.

The chain links TRBV18 to TRBJ2-7; D call uncertain. V was shortened by 3 bases and J by 3 bases, with 21 bases between the two germline ends. Germline V gene data show CDR1 as KGHSH and CDR2 as LQKENI. This CDR3 has 17 residues. CDR3 nucleotides: TGTGCCAGCTCACCTATTCCCACCCATCGCGGAAACTACGAGCAGTACTTC. It is translated as CASSPIPTHRGNYEQYF.

The J gene is TRBJ2-5, the V gene TRBV5-1; 10 positions match TRBD2. CDR1 is SGHRS, CDR2 YFSETQ, per germline. This CDR3 is built from 14 residues. V lost 4 bases, J lost 5 bases, and 5 bases stayed unmatched. The CDR3 here is CASSRTSGGETQYF. CDR3 nucleotides: TGCGCCAGCAGCCGGACTAGCGGCGGGGAGACCCAGTACTTC.

The V gene is TRBV18, the J gene TRBJ2-1; 10 nucleotides agree with TRBD1. V was clipped by 3 bases and J by 6 bases; unmatched bases: 8. The CDR3 covers 16 residues. Germline CDR1 and CDR2: KGHSH and LQKENI. The CDR3, as DNA: TGTGCCAGCTCACCCCCCGGGACAGGGGTTCTCAATGAGCAGTTCTTC. It specifies CASSPPGTGVLNEQFF.

This clone came up a few times. The chain combines TRBV19 with TRBJ2-3, with 8 bases fitting TRBD1. The CDR3 is 18 residues long. The germline CDR1 and CDR2 sequences are LNHDA and SQIVND (reference sequence). The V gene end was trimmed by 6 bases and the J gene end by 0 bases; junction bases not matched to a gene: 14. Written as DNA, the CDR3 is TGTGCCAGTAGCGGTGCTGGCAGGGGGCATCCAAGCACAGATACGCAGTATTTT. Its protein product is CASSGAGRGHPSTDTQYF.

The rearrangement joins TRBV4-1 to TRBJ2-3, with D perhaps matching TRBD2 (5 bases). The CDR3 runs 18 residues. Per the germline V gene, CDR1 is MGHRA and CDR2 is YSYEKL. V was pared by 1 base and J by 3 bases, with 20 bases between. The CDR3 nucleotides read TGCGCCAGCAGCCAAGGACGTCCCTTAGGGAGAGGGACAGATACGCAGTATTTT. Its protein product is CASSQGRPLGRGTDTQYF.

The V gene is TRBV10-1, the J gene TRBJ2-7, with D uncertain. V shed 5 bases and J shed 8 bases, with 13 bases lying between them. The germline V gene encodes CDR1 WNHNN and CDR2 SYGVQD (reference sequence). There are 12 residues in the CDR3. CDR3 protein: CASSPDGSQQYF. CDR3 nucleotides: TGCGCCAGCAGTCCAGACGGGTCTCAGCAGTACTTC.

The genes are TRBV25-1 and TRBJ1-4; 8 bases map to TRBD1. Losses at the gene ends were 6 bases for V and 4 bases for J; bases not matched to a gene: 10. Germline lookup yields CDR1 MGHDK and CDR2 SYGVNS. This CDR3 is built from 16 residues. CDR3 protein: CASSLSDTGGNEKLFF. The CDR3 nucleotides are TGTGCCAGCAGCCTCTCGGATACAGGGGGTAATGAAAAACTGTTTTTT.

This clone was observed a few times. The chain uses TRBV4-1 and TRBJ1-4, with D perhaps matching TRBD1 (5 bases). The CDR3 has 14 amino acids. Germline V gives CDR1 MGHRA, CDR2 YSYEKL. The germline V and J ends were trimmed by 2 bases and 5 bases, with 9 bases remaining between them. The CDR3 coding sequence is TGCGCCAGCAGCCAATTGCGGGACAATGAAAAACTGTTTTTT. Residues: CASSQLRDNEKLFF.

The chain is built from TRBV28 and TRBJ2-5; 11 bases match TRBD2. CDR1 is MDHEN and CDR2 is SYDVKM in the germline V gene. The J segment lost 1 base and the V segment lost 4 bases, leaving 8 bases of the junction unmatched. CDR3 length: 17 amino acids. In DNA form, the CDR3 reads TGTGCCAGCAGTTCTCGACTAGCGGGACGGTTCCAAGAGACCCAGTACTTC. It encodes CASSSRLAGRFQETQYF.